The rows below give T cell receptor beta chains drawn from one sample of a study of blood T cell repertoires in COVID-19. Sequencing used immunoSEQ multiplex PCR; TCRdb keeps in-frame clones, though not all of them. In the table there are roughly 150,000 clones, roughly three quarters of which are singletons. The sequencing input was peripheral blood. The receptors were sampled from a man aged 55-75 years with acute or convalescent COVID-19. The CDR3 runs from the conserved cysteine through the conserved F or W. The order of the fields is V gene, J gene, D gene, clone size, CDR3 protein, CDR3 DNA. The D gene is left open where the match is weak. Only some rows state a clone size, as once, few, many or a class for expanded clones.

v_gene: TRBV7-9
j_gene: TRBJ2-7
d_gene: NA
abundance: NA
CDR3aa: CASTNNRDSYEQYF
CDR3nt: TGTGCCAGCACCAACAACAGGGACTCCTACGAGCAGTACTTC

v_gene: TRBV3-1/TRBV3-2
j_gene: TRBJ2-7
d_gene: TRBD2
abundance: NA
CDR3aa: CASSQAGGSYEQYF
CDR3nt: TGTGCCAGCAGCCAAGCCGGCGGGAGCTACGAGCAGTACTTC

v_gene: TRBV11-2
j_gene: TRBJ2-7
d_gene: TRBD2
abundance: NA
CDR3aa: CASSLGSGDYEQYF
CDR3nt: TGTGCCAGCAGCTTAGGAAGCGGGGACTACGAGCAGTACTTC

v_gene: TRBV5-1
j_gene: TRBJ2-3
d_gene: NA
abundance: once
CDR3aa: CASSLATDTQYF
CDR3nt: TGCGCCAGCAGCTTAGCAACAGATACGCAGTATTTT

v_gene: TRBV2
j_gene: TRBJ1-6
d_gene: TRBD1
abundance: NA
CDR3aa: CASRTGAYNSPLHF
CDR3nt: TGTGCCAGCAGAACAGGGGCCTATAATTCACCCCTCCACTTT

v_gene: TRBV18
j_gene: TRBJ2-7
d_gene: TRBD2
abundance: NA
CDR3aa: CASSPGLAGDRTYEQYF
CDR3nt: TGTGCCAGCTCACCGGGACTAGCGGGAGACCGCACCTACGAGCAGTACTTC

v_gene: TRBV28
j_gene: TRBJ2-7
d_gene: NA
abundance: NA
CDR3aa: CATQERQGLSEQYF
CDR3nt: TGTGCCACCCAAGAAAGACAGGGACTCTCCGAGCAGTACTTC

v_gene: TRBV18
j_gene: TRBJ2-5
d_gene: NA
abundance: NA
CDR3aa: CASSQGLQETQYF
CDR3nt: TGTGCCAGCTCTCAAGGACTACAAGAGACCCAGTACTTC

v_gene: TRBV11-2
j_gene: TRBJ1-1
d_gene: NA
abundance: NA
CDR3aa: CASSLATNTEAFF
CDR3nt: TGTGCCAGCAGCTTAGCTACCAACACTGAAGCTTTCTTT

v_gene: TRBV28
j_gene: TRBJ2-1
d_gene: NA
abundance: NA
CDR3aa: CASSLIGRRGSNEQFF
CDR3nt: TGTGCCAGCAGTTTAATTGGGAGGAGGGGTTCCAATGAGCAGTTCTTC

v_gene: TRBV29-1
j_gene: TRBJ2-3
d_gene: NA
abundance: NA
CDR3aa: CSVERSGAFPDTQYF
CDR3nt: TGCAGCGTTGAGAGGTCAGGGGCATTCCCAGATACGCAGTATTTT

v_gene: TRBV5-1
j_gene: TRBJ2-5
d_gene: TRBD1
abundance: once
CDR3aa: CASSTGEETQYF
CDR3nt: TGCGCCAGTTCAACAGGGGAAGAGACCCAGTACTTC

v_gene: TRBV6-5
j_gene: TRBJ2-5
d_gene: NA
abundance: NA
CDR3aa: CASRAGPGETQYF
CDR3nt: TGTGCCAGTAGAGCAGGGCCCGGAGAGACCCAGTACTTC

v_gene: TRBV18
j_gene: TRBJ1-2
d_gene: NA
abundance: NA
CDR3aa: CASSLRGDGTNYGYTF
CDR3nt: TGTGCCAGCTCACTTCGGGGAGACGGCACTAACTATGGCTACACCTTC

v_gene: TRBV18
j_gene: TRBJ2-1
d_gene: TRBD2
abundance: NA
CDR3aa: CASSQGTSGPYNEQFF
CDR3nt: TGTGCCAGCTCCCAGGGGACTAGCGGACCTTACAATGAGCAGTTCTTC

v_gene: TRBV29-1
j_gene: TRBJ1-1
d_gene: NA
abundance: NA
CDR3aa: CSARHGKNTEAFF
CDR3nt: TGCAGCGCCCGACACGGGAAGAACACTGAAGCTTTCTTT

v_gene: TRBV5-6
j_gene: TRBJ1-4
d_gene: NA
abundance: NA
CDR3aa: CASSLVGTDNEKLFF
CDR3nt: TGTGCCAGCAGCTTGGTAGGGACTGATAATGAAAAACTGTTTTTT

v_gene: TRBV10-1
j_gene: TRBJ2-3
d_gene: NA
abundance: NA
CDR3aa: CASKKEGADTQYF
CDR3nt: TGCGCCAGCAAGAAGGAAGGGGCAGATACGCAGTATTTT

v_gene: TRBV9
j_gene: TRBJ2-1
d_gene: TRBD2
abundance: NA
CDR3aa: CASSVEGLAVHYYNEQFF
CDR3nt: TGTGCCAGCAGCGTAGAAGGACTAGCGGTCCACTACTACAATGAGCAGTTCTTC

v_gene: TRBV29-1
j_gene: TRBJ1-5
d_gene: NA
abundance: once
CDR3aa: CSVGPGSNQPQHF
CDR3nt: TGCAGCGTTGGGCCGGGGTCCAATCAGCCCCAGCATTTT

v_gene: TRBV13
j_gene: TRBJ2-7
d_gene: NA
abundance: NA
CDR3aa: CASSSPRGEQYF
CDR3nt: TGTGCCAGCAGCTCCCCCCGGGGTGAGCAGTACTTC

v_gene: TRBV2
j_gene: TRBJ2-2
d_gene: TRBD2
abundance: few
CDR3aa: CASSETSAGELFF
CDR3nt: TGTGCCAGCAGTGAGACTAGCGCCGGGGAGCTGTTTTTT

v_gene: TRBV10-2
j_gene: TRBJ2-1
d_gene: NA
abundance: NA
CDR3aa: CASNSAGSYNEQFF
CDR3nt: TGCGCCAGCAATAGCGCAGGCTCCTACAATGAGCAGTTCTTC

v_gene: TRBV4-1
j_gene: TRBJ2-5
d_gene: NA
abundance: NA
CDR3aa: CASSPGLQGRETQYF
CDR3nt: TGCGCCAGCAGCCCCGGGTTACAGGGCCGGGAGACCCAGTACTTC

v_gene: TRBV19
j_gene: TRBJ2-2
d_gene: NA
abundance: NA
CDR3aa: CASSILAENTGELFF
CDR3nt: TGTGCCAGTAGTATTTTGGCAGAGAACACCGGGGAGCTGTTTTTT

v_gene: TRBV6-5
j_gene: TRBJ2-7
d_gene: TRBD1
abundance: NA
CDR3aa: CASGDRGLFEQYF
CDR3nt: TGTGCCAGCGGGGACAGGGGTCTGTTCGAGCAGTACTTC

v_gene: TRBV18
j_gene: TRBJ1-4
d_gene: TRBD1
abundance: once
CDR3aa: CASSPRPQGANEKLFF
CDR3nt: TGTGCCAGCTCACCACGGCCTCAGGGGGCCAATGAAAAACTGTTTTTT

v_gene: TRBV7-9
j_gene: TRBJ2-3
d_gene: TRBD1
abundance: NA
CDR3aa: CASRPGTGVTDTQYF
CDR3nt: TGTGCCAGCAGGCCCGGGACAGGGGTTACAGATACGCAGTATTTT

v_gene: TRBV5-1
j_gene: TRBJ2-7
d_gene: NA
abundance: NA
CDR3aa: CASARESNEQYF
CDR3nt: TGCGCCAGCGCAAGGGAGTCTAACGAGCAGTACTTC

v_gene: TRBV6-6
j_gene: TRBJ2-7
d_gene: TRBD2
abundance: NA
CDR3aa: CASSPGGGIYEQYF
CDR3nt: TGTGCCAGCAGTCCCGGGGGGGGCATATACGAGCAGTACTTC

v_gene: TRBV5-1
j_gene: TRBJ1-1
d_gene: TRBD1
abundance: NA
CDR3aa: CASSDTGQGGGTEAFF
CDR3nt: TGCGCCAGCAGCGATACCGGACAGGGAGGGGGCACTGAAGCTTTCTTT

v_gene: TRBV14
j_gene: TRBJ2-4
d_gene: NA
abundance: NA
CDR3aa: CASSQAQRIAKNIQYF
CDR3nt: TGTGCCAGCAGCCAAGCACAGAGAATAGCCAAAAACATTCAGTACTTC

v_gene: TRBV18
j_gene: TRBJ2-1
d_gene: TRBD2
abundance: NA
CDR3aa: CASSPTSRDRLLAGPYNEQFF
CDR3nt: TGTGCCAGCTCACCGACGTCCAGGGACAGACTACTAGCGGGTCCCTACAATGAGCAGTTCTTC

v_gene: TRBV2
j_gene: TRBJ2-1
d_gene: NA
abundance: few
CDR3aa: CASSADSEQFF
CDR3nt: TGTGCCAGCAGCGCCGACAGTGAGCAGTTCTTC

v_gene: TRBV6-6
j_gene: TRBJ2-7
d_gene: TRBD1
abundance: NA
CDR3aa: CASSGRDSPYEQYF
CDR3nt: TGTGCCAGCAGTGGCCGGGACAGCCCATACGAGCAGTACTTC

v_gene: TRBV10-1
j_gene: TRBJ2-1
d_gene: TRBD2
abundance: NA
CDR3aa: CASSERLAGGRDEQFF
CDR3nt: TGCGCCAGCAGTGAAAGGTTAGCGGGAGGACGGGATGAGCAGTTCTTC

v_gene: TRBV27
j_gene: TRBJ1-1
d_gene: NA
abundance: few
CDR3aa: CASSFGQGRAEAFF
CDR3nt: TGTGCCAGCAGTTTTGGGCAGGGGAGGGCTGAAGCTTTCTTT

v_gene: TRBV12-3/TRBV12-4
j_gene: TRBJ2-7
d_gene: NA
abundance: NA
CDR3aa: CASSAWAAYEQYF
CDR3nt: TGTGCCAGCAGTGCCTGGGCCGCCTACGAGCAGTACTTC

v_gene: TRBV11-2
j_gene: TRBJ2-7
d_gene: NA
abundance: NA
CDR3aa: CASSLGAGPYEQYF
CDR3nt: TGTGCCAGCAGCTTAGGGGCGGGACCCTACGAGCAGTACTTC

v_gene: TRBV5-1
j_gene: TRBJ2-1
d_gene: NA
abundance: NA
CDR3aa: CASSTGQGGGYNEQFF
CDR3nt: TGCGCCAGCAGCACTGGACAGGGAGGGGGGTACAATGAGCAGTTCTTC

v_gene: TRBV18
j_gene: TRBJ2-5
d_gene: TRBD2
abundance: NA
CDR3aa: CASSPPMGGETQYF
CDR3nt: TGTGCCAGCTCACCACCGATGGGGGGGGAGACCCAGTACTTC

v_gene: TRBV5-1
j_gene: TRBJ1-1
d_gene: NA
abundance: NA
CDR3aa: CASSLTALSTEAFF
CDR3nt: TGCGCCAGCAGCTTGACAGCCCTGAGCACTGAAGCTTTCTTT

v_gene: TRBV9
j_gene: TRBJ1-1
d_gene: NA
abundance: few
CDR3aa: CASSVGPPGNTEAFF
CDR3nt: TGTGCCAGCAGCGTGGGCCCCCCAGGGAACACTGAAGCTTTCTTT

v_gene: TRBV5-1
j_gene: TRBJ2-2
d_gene: TRBD2
abundance: NA
CDR3aa: CASSKGGLAGVDGELFF
CDR3nt: TGCGCCAGCAGCAAGGGAGGACTAGCGGGAGTAGACGGGGAGCTGTTTTTT

v_gene: TRBV7-9
j_gene: TRBJ2-5
d_gene: TRBD2
abundance: many
CDR3aa: CASSAPSGKETQYF
CDR3nt: TGTGCCAGCAGCGCCCCTAGCGGGAAAGAGACCCAGTACTTC

v_gene: TRBV25-1
j_gene: TRBJ1-6
d_gene: TRBD1
abundance: NA
CDR3aa: CASSESDRGNSPLHF
CDR3nt: TGTGCCAGCAGTGAGTCGGACAGGGGAAATTCACCCCTCCACTTT

v_gene: TRBV10-3
j_gene: TRBJ2-5
d_gene: NA
abundance: NA
CDR3aa: CAISERQGETQYF
CDR3nt: TGTGCCATCAGTGAAAGGCAGGGAGAGACCCAGTACTTC

v_gene: TRBV30
j_gene: TRBJ2-3
d_gene: NA
abundance: NA
CDR3aa: CAWSSWGQGSPWYF
CDR3nt: NA

v_gene: TRBV29-1
j_gene: TRBJ2-6
d_gene: NA
abundance: NA
CDR3aa: CSVPEGGSGANVLTF
CDR3nt: TGCAGCGTTCCAGAGGGGGGGTCAGGAGCCAACGTCCTGACTTTC

v_gene: TRBV7-8
j_gene: TRBJ1-1
d_gene: NA
abundance: NA
CDR3aa: CASSFRAGGPEAFF
CDR3nt: TGTGCCAGCAGCTTCAGGGCTGGTGGCCCTGAAGCTTTCTTT

v_gene: TRBV5-1
j_gene: TRBJ2-3
d_gene: TRBD2
abundance: NA
CDR3aa: CASSLAGGGLTDTQYF
CDR3nt: TGCGCCAGCAGCTTGGCTGGGGGAGGGCTTACAGATACGCAGTATTTT

v_gene: TRBV3-1/TRBV3-2
j_gene: TRBJ2-7
d_gene: NA
abundance: few
CDR3aa: CASSQEGPYEQYF
CDR3nt: TGTGCCAGCAGCCAAGAGGGCCCTTACGAGCAGTACTTC

v_gene: TRBV5-4
j_gene: TRBJ1-2
d_gene: NA
abundance: NA
CDR3aa: CASSLPGVYGYTF
CDR3nt: TGTGCCAGCAGCTTACCAGGGGTGTATGGCTACACCTTC

v_gene: TRBV20-1
j_gene: TRBJ2-2
d_gene: NA
abundance: NA
CDR3aa: CSAARSGELFF
CDR3nt: TGCAGTGCAGCGAGGAGCGGGGAGCTGTTTTTT

v_gene: TRBV12-3/TRBV12-4
j_gene: TRBJ1-1
d_gene: TRBD1
abundance: NA
CDR3aa: CAILKGAGAFF
CDR3nt: TGTGCCATACTTAAGGGGGCAGGAGCTTTCTTT